This TCR beta chain is drawn from a study of PD-L1 blockade in urothelial cancer (dated by TCRdb to about 2017). With regard to the full study: About 90% of the roughly 29 patients were identified as males with urothelial cancer of bladder origin, and a prior smoking history was reported by 18 of 29 patients. An ECOG performance status of 0 or 1 was recorded for the patients, and 0 to 3 prior chemotherapy regimens had been received by the patients. Blood samples were analyzed at 3 weeks after treatment start (second dose) and at 6 weeks after treatment start. Blood samples gave median yields of about 150,000 T cells and some 84,000 unique TCRs, along with a median clonality of 0.080. An exploratory multi-omic analysis was conducted of the somatic, immune and clinical correlates of response to PD-L1 blockade with atezolizumab in urothelial cancer. Pretreatment tumor samples and matched peripheral blood, collected serially before and after atezolizumab treatment, underwent TCR sequencing. Durable clinical benefit was defined as progression-free survival longer than 6 months, and TCR features were also tested against progression-free and overall survival. In the same patients, whole exome sequencing and RNA sequencing of pretreatment tumors were performed in addition to TCR sequencing. Durable clinical benefit was achieved by nine patients and was not achieved by 20 patients. Pretreatment blood TCR-seq was available for nearly 30 patients, at least one posttreatment blood collection was obtained for approximately 25 patients, and tumor TCR-seq was available for approximately 25 patients. Paper-wide results and their limitations: Small sample size (n of about 30) and many exploratory analyses mean the results are intended to be hypothesis-generating. A pretreatment peripheral blood TCR clonality below the median was linked to improved progression-free and overall survival. Among patients with durable benefit, tumor-associated TCR clones showed greater expansion in peripheral blood 3 weeks after treatment started (n of about 20, p = 0.022).

The meaning of the sample's time point label: pretreatment peripheral blood. The Qiagen DNeasy Blood extraction kit was used to purify genomic DNA from total PBMCs and from tumor samples. PBMCs were collected pretreatment and during treatment and were isolated and stored as previously described. The V and J ends are trimmed by 3 bases and 0 bases, leaving 4 bases between them. Reading the germline V gene gives CDR1 KGHSH and CDR2 LQKENI. The CDR3 runs 13 residues from the cysteine to the phenylalanine. Only the CDR3 DNA is retained, 39 bases long and in frame from the first base. Remarks on this clone: Which antigen it targets is not known. No much larger clone exists at a distance of one base, and base qualities are not known.

To estimate absolute template abundance from read counts, synthetic TCR analog templates were spiked into each PCR. The immunoSEQ assay used bias-controlled V and J gene primers to amplify TCRbeta CDR3 regions from genomic DNA. Sequencing of rearranged TCRbeta segments was performed at approximately 20X coverage. The paper's data handling went like this. Clustering was used to correct sequencing errors, and CDR3s were annotated against IMGT to assign V, D and J genes. Only productive TCRbeta rearrangements were used in downstream analyses, excluding out-of-frame or stop-codon sequences. Clonality was calculated as one minus the Shannon entropy normalized by the log of the number of unique productive sequences. Clones differing between time points or between blood and tumor were identified using Fisher's exact test with Benjamini-Hochberg correction, with an adjusted p below 0.01 applied as the threshold. The source is immuneACCESS, and TCRdb retained only in-frame sequences with V and J called. Part of the clones is not carried over; for the studies checked, unresolved V genes explain less than half of this, and the remainder is unexplained. From that table come the V and J calls and clone size; the DNA was used to work out D and trimming. The sample yields some 45,000 clones; about 88% were counted once. Approximately 25% of the sample is taken by the ten largest.

The rearrangement combines TRBV18 with TRBJ2-3; no confident D gene assignment can be made. This TCR derives from a donor at least 40 years old with urothelial cancer. The sequences come from PBMCs, collected around atezolizumab (anti-PD-L1) treatment. CDR3 reads: CASSPPSTDTQYF. The DNA sequence is as follows: TGTGCCAGCTCACCCCCTAGCACAGATACGCAGTATTTT. Joined to the reference TRBV18 and TRBJ2-3 proteins, this CDR3 gives the full variable domain: NAGVMQNPRHLVRRRGQEARLRCSPMKGHSHVYWYRQLPEEGLKFMVYLQKENIIDESGMPKERFSAEFPKEGPSILRIQQVVRGDSAAYFCASSPPSTDTQYFGPGTRLTVL.